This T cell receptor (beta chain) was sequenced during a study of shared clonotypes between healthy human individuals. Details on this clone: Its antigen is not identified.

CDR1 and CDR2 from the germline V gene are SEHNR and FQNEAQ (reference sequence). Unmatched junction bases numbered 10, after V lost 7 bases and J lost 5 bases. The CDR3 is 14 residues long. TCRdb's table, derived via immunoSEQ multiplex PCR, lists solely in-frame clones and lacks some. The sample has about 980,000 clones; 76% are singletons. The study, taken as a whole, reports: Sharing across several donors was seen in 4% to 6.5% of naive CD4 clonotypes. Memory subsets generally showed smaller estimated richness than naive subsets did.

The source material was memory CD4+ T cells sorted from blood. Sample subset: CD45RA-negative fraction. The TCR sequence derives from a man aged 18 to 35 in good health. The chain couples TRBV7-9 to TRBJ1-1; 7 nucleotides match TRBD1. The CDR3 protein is CASTLSGGQTEAFF. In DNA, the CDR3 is TGTGCCAGCACCCTTTCAGGGGGACAAACTGAAGCTTTCTTT.